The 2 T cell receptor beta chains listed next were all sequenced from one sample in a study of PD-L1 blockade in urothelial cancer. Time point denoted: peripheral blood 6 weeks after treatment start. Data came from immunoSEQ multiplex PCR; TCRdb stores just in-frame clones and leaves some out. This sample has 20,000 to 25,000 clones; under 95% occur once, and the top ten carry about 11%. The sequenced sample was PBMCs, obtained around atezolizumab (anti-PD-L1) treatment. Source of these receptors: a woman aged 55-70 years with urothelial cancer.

Here the CDR3 DNA reads TGCGCCAGCAGCCAAGAGTGGCTAGCGGGGGGGATGGATACGCAGTATTTT. Translating it yields CASSQEWLAGGMDTQYF. The chain joins TRBV4-3 to TRBJ2-3; 12 bases match TRBD2. Germline V gene lookup returns CDR1 LGHNA and CDR2 YSLEER. The CDR3 covers 17 residues. The ends lost 0 bases at V and 6 bases at J; junction bases unmatched: 7.

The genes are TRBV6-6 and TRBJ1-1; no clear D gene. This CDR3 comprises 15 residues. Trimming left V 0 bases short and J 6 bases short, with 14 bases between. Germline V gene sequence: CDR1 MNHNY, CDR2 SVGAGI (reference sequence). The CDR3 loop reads CASSYSTVQRPEAFF. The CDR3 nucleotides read TGTGCCAGCAGTTACTCGACCGTTCAGCGGCCTGAAGCTTTCTTT.